This is a list of T cell receptor beta chains from one sample in a study of Ad26.COV2.S vaccination and SARS-CoV-2 variants. Sequencing used immunoSEQ multiplex PCR; TCRdb keeps in-frame clones, though not all of them. The sample lists about 460,000 clones, approximately 90% occurring once. The sample here was peripheral blood, taken in a trial of Ad26.COV2.S vaccine versus placebo. These receptors all stem from a person aged 18-60 years who received the Ad26.COV2.S COVID-19 vaccine or a placebo. Both conserved end residues are part of each CDR3. A D gene is named only where the DNA matches it firmly. For some rows the clone size is stated as once, few or many, or as a class when expanded; others skip it.

j_gene: TRBJ2-1; abundance: once; v_gene: TRBV5-4; d_gene: TRBD2; CDR3aa: CASQLGGKAGAGEFF; CDR3nt: TGTGCCAGCCAGCTAGGCGGAAAAGCGGGGGCTGGGGAGTTCTTC
j_gene: TRBJ2-5; abundance: NA; v_gene: TRBV4-3; d_gene: TRBD1; CDR3aa: CASSQERTGEETQYF; CDR3nt: TGCGCCAGCAGCCAAGAGAGGACAGGGGAAGAGACCCAGTACTTC
j_gene: TRBJ2-1; abundance: once; v_gene: TRBV19; d_gene: NA; CDR3aa: CASSIWGNSYNEQFF; CDR3nt: TGTGCCAGTAGTATTTGGGGGAACTCCTACAATGAGCAGTTCTTC
j_gene: TRBJ1-2; abundance: NA; v_gene: TRBV5-1; d_gene: TRBD1; CDR3aa: CASSFNPTAGQGRGGYTF; CDR3nt: TGCGCCAGCAGCTTCAACCCCACCGCGGGACAGGGAAGGGGTGGCTACACCTTC
j_gene: TRBJ2-3; abundance: NA; v_gene: TRBV5-4; d_gene: NA; CDR3aa: CASGAVGWDNTQYF; CDR3nt: TGTGCCAGCGGGGCTGTGGGGTGGGATAATACGCAGTATTTT
j_gene: TRBJ2-7; abundance: NA; v_gene: TRBV5-1; d_gene: NA; CDR3aa: CASSFSGEQYF; CDR3nt: TGCGCCAGCAGCTTTTCTGGCGAGCAGTACTTC
j_gene: TRBJ1-3; abundance: NA; v_gene: TRBV15; d_gene: NA; CDR3aa: CATSRVNRDTGNTIYF; CDR3nt: TGTGCCACCAGCAGAGTGAACCGGGACACCGGAAACACCATATATTTT
j_gene: TRBJ2-6; abundance: NA; v_gene: TRBV2; d_gene: NA; CDR3aa: CASRGAGPTSGANVLTF; CDR3nt: TGTGCCAGCAGGGGGGCAGGGCCCACCTCTGGGGCCAACGTCCTGACTTTC
j_gene: TRBJ1-2; abundance: few; v_gene: TRBV5-4; d_gene: NA; CDR3aa: CASSFRTLNYGYTF; CDR3nt: TGTGCCAGCAGCTTCCGGACCCTGAACTATGGCTACACCTTC
j_gene: TRBJ1-5; abundance: NA; v_gene: TRBV19; d_gene: TRBD1; CDR3aa: CASSAPDRGTRGNQPQHF; CDR3nt: TGTGCCAGTAGTGCCCCGGACAGGGGCACCAGGGGGAATCAGCCCCAGCATTTT
j_gene: TRBJ2-3; abundance: NA; v_gene: TRBV11-2; d_gene: TRBD1; CDR3aa: CASSWAPGGTGADTQYF; CDR3nt: TGTGCCAGCAGTTGGGCCCCAGGCGGGACAGGTGCAGATACGCAGTATTTT
j_gene: TRBJ1-3; abundance: NA; v_gene: TRBV10-2; d_gene: NA; CDR3aa: CASAETYRSGNTIYF; CDR3nt: TGCGCCAGCGCCGAAACGTACAGGTCTGGAAACACCATATATTTT
j_gene: TRBJ2-1; abundance: NA; v_gene: TRBV11-2; d_gene: NA; CDR3aa: CASSPAEGSNSYNEQFF; CDR3nt: TGTGCCAGCAGCCCAGCCGAGGGGTCGAATTCCTACAATGAGCAGTTCTTC
j_gene: TRBJ2-2; abundance: NA; v_gene: TRBV7-6; d_gene: NA; CDR3aa: CASSLGTGELFF; CDR3nt: TGTGCCAGCAGCTTAGGCACCGGGGAGCTGTTTTTT
j_gene: TRBJ1-1; abundance: NA; v_gene: TRBV28; d_gene: NA; CDR3aa: CASSFSSVNTEAFF; CDR3nt: TGTGCCAGCAGTTTTTCCAGCGTGAACACTGAAGCTTTCTTT
j_gene: TRBJ2-1; abundance: NA; v_gene: TRBV10-3; d_gene: TRBD2; CDR3aa: CAISPTSGSHNEQFF; CDR3nt: TGTGCCATCAGCCCGACTAGCGGGAGCCACAATGAGCAGTTCTTC
j_gene: TRBJ2-6; abundance: many; v_gene: TRBV4-2; d_gene: NA; CDR3aa: CASSPGLSGANVLTF; CDR3nt: TGTGCCAGCAGTCCCGGACTCTCTGGGGCCAACGTCCTGACTTTC
j_gene: TRBJ2-7; abundance: NA; v_gene: TRBV6-5; d_gene: TRBD1; CDR3aa: CASRNRDRRYEQYF; CDR3nt: TGTGCCAGCAGGAACCGGGACAGACGCTACGAGCAGTACTTC
j_gene: TRBJ1-6; abundance: NA; v_gene: TRBV7-2; d_gene: NA; CDR3aa: CASSLRQRSSPLHF; CDR3nt: TGTGCCAGCAGCCTAAGGCAGAGAAGTTCACCCCTCCACTTT
j_gene: TRBJ1-1; abundance: NA; v_gene: TRBV5-1; d_gene: TRBD1; CDR3aa: CASSGGGVKGRNTEAFF; CDR3nt: TGCGCCAGCTCCGGAGGGGGCGTGAAGGGGCGAAACACTGAAGCTTTCTTT
j_gene: TRBJ2-7; abundance: NA; v_gene: TRBV14; d_gene: NA; CDR3aa: CASSQVHNLQYF; CDR3nt: TGTGCCAGCAGCCAAGTTCATAACTTGCAGTACTTC
j_gene: TRBJ2-7; abundance: NA; v_gene: TRBV3-1/TRBV3-2; d_gene: NA; CDR3aa: CASSQSPAKYEQYF; CDR3nt: TGTGCCAGCAGCCAAAGTCCAGCAAAGTACGAGCAGTACTTC
j_gene: TRBJ2-3; abundance: NA; v_gene: TRBV27; d_gene: TRBD2; CDR3aa: CASSFWASGSTDTQYF; CDR3nt: TGTGCCAGCAGTTTTTGGGCTAGCGGGAGCACAGATACGCAGTATTTT
j_gene: TRBJ2-5; abundance: NA; v_gene: TRBV5-4; d_gene: NA; CDR3aa: CASSFRGGMKTQYF; CDR3nt: TGTGCCAGCAGCTTCAGGGGAGGGATGAAGACCCAGTACTTC
j_gene: TRBJ2-1; abundance: NA; v_gene: TRBV21-1; d_gene: NA; CDR3aa: CASSNEGGTSGYNEQFF; CDR3nt: TGTGCCAGCAGCAACGAGGGGGGGACTAGCGGTTACAATGAGCAGTTCTTC
j_gene: TRBJ2-2; abundance: NA; v_gene: TRBV5-1; d_gene: NA; CDR3aa: CASSLDRGQVGELFF; CDR3nt: TGCGCCAGCAGCTTGGACCGGGGGCAGGTCGGGGAGCTGTTTTTT
j_gene: TRBJ2-3; abundance: NA; v_gene: TRBV27; d_gene: TRBD2; CDR3aa: CASSAPGLAGFTDTQYF; CDR3nt: TGTGCCAGCAGTGCACCAGGACTAGCGGGATTCACAGATACGCAGTATTTT
j_gene: TRBJ2-7; abundance: NA; v_gene: TRBV7-2; d_gene: NA; CDR3aa: CASSLAVVGGRHEQYF; CDR3nt: TGTGCCAGCAGCTTAGCAGTCGTCGGGGGGCGACACGAGCAGTACTTC
j_gene: TRBJ1-2; abundance: NA; v_gene: TRBV28; d_gene: TRBD1; CDR3aa: CASSRGQRNGYTF; CDR3nt: TGTGCCAGCAGCCGGGGACAGCGAAATGGCTACACCTTC
j_gene: TRBJ1-6; abundance: NA; v_gene: TRBV30; d_gene: TRBD1; CDR3aa: CAWSAGQGGNSPLHF; CDR3nt: TGTGCCTGGAGTGCTGGACAGGGAGGGAATTCACCCCTCCACTTT
j_gene: TRBJ2-7; abundance: NA; v_gene: TRBV28; d_gene: NA; CDR3aa: CASSLGTFYEQYF; CDR3nt: TGTGCCAGCAGCTTAGGAACCTTCTACGAGCAGTACTTC
j_gene: TRBJ1-1; abundance: NA; v_gene: TRBV4-2; d_gene: TRBD1; CDR3aa: CASSQDWTGQNTEAFF; CDR3nt: TGTGCCAGCAGCCAAGATTGGACAGGGCAGAACACTGAAGCTTTCTTT
j_gene: TRBJ2-2; abundance: few; v_gene: TRBV10-2; d_gene: TRBD2; CDR3aa: CASSGGAGVLNTGELFF; CDR3nt: TGCGCCAGCAGCGGGGGGGCGGGAGTACTGAACACCGGGGAGCTGTTTTTT
j_gene: TRBJ1-6; abundance: NA; v_gene: TRBV19; d_gene: NA; CDR3aa: CASSMGQGVSPLHF; CDR3nt: TGTGCCAGTAGTATGGGCCAGGGTGTTTCACCCCTCCACTTT
j_gene: TRBJ2-6; abundance: NA; v_gene: TRBV30; d_gene: NA; CDR3aa: CAWSGIGRGGSGANVLTF; CDR3nt: TGTGCCTGGAGTGGTATTGGCAGGGGGGGCTCTGGGGCCAACGTCCTGACTTTC
j_gene: TRBJ2-3; abundance: NA; v_gene: TRBV5-1; d_gene: NA; CDR3aa: CASSIAIGRKYADTQYF; CDR3nt: TGCGCCAGCAGCATAGCCATAGGACGGAAATACGCAGATACGCAGTATTTT
j_gene: TRBJ2-7; abundance: NA; v_gene: TRBV28; d_gene: NA; CDR3aa: CASSLAGQAYEQYF; CDR3nt: TGTGCCAGCAGTTTAGCGGGCCAGGCTTACGAGCAGTACTTC
j_gene: TRBJ2-7; abundance: NA; v_gene: TRBV4-1; d_gene: NA; CDR3aa: CASSQRVQDSYEQYF; CDR3nt: TGCGCCAGCAGCCAACGGGTACAGGATTCCTACGAGCAGTACTTC
j_gene: TRBJ2-2; abundance: NA; v_gene: TRBV28; d_gene: NA; CDR3aa: CASTAQGVTGELFF; CDR3nt: TGTGCCAGCACCGCTCAGGGAGTCACCGGGGAGCTGTTTTTT
j_gene: TRBJ2-3; abundance: NA; v_gene: TRBV28; d_gene: TRBD2; CDR3aa: CASSHMREGLTDTQYF; CDR3nt: TGTGCCAGCAGCCATATGCGGGAGGGCCTGACAGATACGCAGTATTTT
j_gene: TRBJ2-7; abundance: NA; v_gene: TRBV10-3; d_gene: TRBD2; CDR3aa: CAISTSGRGSYEQYF; CDR3nt: TGTGCCATCAGTACCAGCGGGAGAGGTTCCTACGAGCAGTACTTC
j_gene: TRBJ2-1; abundance: NA; v_gene: TRBV9; d_gene: TRBD2; CDR3aa: CASSYRLAGGDEQFF; CDR3nt: TGTGCCAGCAGCTACCGACTAGCGGGAGGGGATGAGCAGTTCTTC
j_gene: TRBJ1-1; abundance: NA; v_gene: TRBV6-5; d_gene: TRBD1; CDR3aa: CASMDREDTEAFF; CDR3nt: TGTGCCAGCATGGACAGGGAAGACACTGAAGCTTTCTTT
j_gene: TRBJ1-2; abundance: NA; v_gene: TRBV6-1; d_gene: NA; CDR3aa: CASSEALPGVYYGYTF; CDR3nt: TGTGCCAGCAGTGAAGCGCTTCCAGGGGTGTACTATGGCTACACCTTC
j_gene: TRBJ1-2; abundance: NA; v_gene: TRBV9; d_gene: TRBD1; CDR3aa: CASSVGRQGASYGYTF; CDR3nt: TGTGCCAGCAGCGTAGGGAGACAGGGGGCCAGCTATGGCTACACCTTC
j_gene: TRBJ1-6; abundance: NA; v_gene: TRBV6-5; d_gene: NA; CDR3aa: CASSPATGSNSPLHF; CDR3nt: TGTGCCAGCAGCCCCGCGACGGGATCGAATTCACCCCTCCACTTT
j_gene: TRBJ2-3; abundance: NA; v_gene: TRBV30; d_gene: NA; CDR3aa: CAWSSSDTQYF; CDR3nt: TGTGCCTGGAGTAGTTCAGATACGCAGTATTTT
j_gene: TRBJ2-7; abundance: NA; v_gene: TRBV10-3; d_gene: NA; CDR3aa: CAISEAGYEQYF; CDR3nt: TGTGCCATCAGTGAGGCAGGGTACGAGCAGTACTTC
j_gene: TRBJ2-3; abundance: NA; v_gene: TRBV6-2/TRBV6-3; d_gene: NA; CDR3aa: CASSSDYIDTQYF; CDR3nt: TGTGCCAGCAGTTCGGACTATATAGATACGCAGTATTTT
j_gene: TRBJ2-2; abundance: once; v_gene: TRBV15; d_gene: TRBD2; CDR3aa: CATSRPGTSGANTGELFF; CDR3nt: TGTGCCACCAGCAGGCCGGGGACTAGCGGGGCGAACACCGGGGAGCTGTTTTTT
j_gene: TRBJ2-1; abundance: NA; v_gene: TRBV11-1; d_gene: TRBD1; CDR3aa: CASSLAKGAPTGKFF; CDR3nt: TGTGCCAGCAGCTTAGCGAAAGGTGCCCCGACAGGGAAGTTCTTC
j_gene: TRBJ1-2; abundance: NA; v_gene: TRBV5-1; d_gene: NA; CDR3aa: CASSLEGQLYGYTF; CDR3nt: TGCGCCAGCAGCTTGGAAGGGCAGCTTTATGGCTACACCTTC
j_gene: TRBJ2-1; abundance: NA; v_gene: TRBV5-1; d_gene: TRBD2; CDR3aa: CASTGDGGRANNEQFF; CDR3nt: TGCGCCAGCACGGGCGACGGGGGGAGAGCCAACAATGAGCAGTTCTTC
j_gene: TRBJ1-2; abundance: NA; v_gene: TRBV4-3; d_gene: TRBD1; CDR3aa: CASSLDRAVGGYTF; CDR3nt: TGCGCCAGCAGCCTGGACAGGGCGGTAGGGGGCTACACCTTC
j_gene: TRBJ2-5; abundance: NA; v_gene: TRBV3-1/TRBV3-2; d_gene: TRBD2; CDR3aa: CASSHRGVETQYF; CDR3nt: TGTGCCAGCAGCCACCGGGGGGTAGAGACCCAGTACTTC
j_gene: TRBJ2-7; abundance: once; v_gene: TRBV6-5; d_gene: NA; CDR3aa: CASSYSIQGAYEQYF; CDR3nt: TGTGCCAGCAGTTACTCGATTCAGGGAGCCTACGAGCAGTACTTC